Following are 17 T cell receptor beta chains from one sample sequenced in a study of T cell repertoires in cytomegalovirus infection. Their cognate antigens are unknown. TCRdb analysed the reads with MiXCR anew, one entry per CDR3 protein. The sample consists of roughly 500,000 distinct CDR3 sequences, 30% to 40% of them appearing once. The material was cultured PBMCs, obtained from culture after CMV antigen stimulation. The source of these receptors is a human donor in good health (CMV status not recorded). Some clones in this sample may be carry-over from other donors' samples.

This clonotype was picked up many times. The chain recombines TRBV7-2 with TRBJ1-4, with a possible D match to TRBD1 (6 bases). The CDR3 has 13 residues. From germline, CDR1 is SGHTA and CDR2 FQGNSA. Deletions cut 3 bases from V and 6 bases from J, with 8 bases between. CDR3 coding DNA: TGTGCCAGCAGCTTGAACAGGGATGAAAAACTGTTTTTT. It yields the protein CASSLNRDEKLFF.

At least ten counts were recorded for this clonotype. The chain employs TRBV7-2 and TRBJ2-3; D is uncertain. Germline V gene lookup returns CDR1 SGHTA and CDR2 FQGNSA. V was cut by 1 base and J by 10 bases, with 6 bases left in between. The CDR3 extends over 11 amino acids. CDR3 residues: CASSLVGPQYF. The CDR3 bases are TGTGCCAGCAGCTTAGTGGGTCCGCAGTATTTT. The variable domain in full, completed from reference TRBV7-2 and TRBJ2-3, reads GAGVSQSPSNKVTEKGKDVELRCDPISGHTALYWYRQSLGQGLEFLIYFQGNSAPDKSGLPSDRFSAERTGGSVSTLTIQRTQQEDSAVYLCASSLVGPQYFGPGTRLTVL.

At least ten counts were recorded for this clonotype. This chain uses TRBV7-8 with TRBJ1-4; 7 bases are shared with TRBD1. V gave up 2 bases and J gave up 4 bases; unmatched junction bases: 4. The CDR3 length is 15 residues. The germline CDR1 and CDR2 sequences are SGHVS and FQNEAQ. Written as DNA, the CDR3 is TGTGCCAGCAGCTTACTCAGGGGGAGTAATGAAAAACTGTTTTTT. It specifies CASSLLRGSNEKLFF. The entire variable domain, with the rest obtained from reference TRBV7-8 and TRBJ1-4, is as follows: GAGVSQSPRYKVAKRGQDVALRCDPISGHVSLFWYQQALGQGPEFLTYFQNEAQLDKSGLPSDRFFAERPEGSVSTLKIQRTQQEDSAVYLCASSLLRGSNEKLFFGSGTQLSVL.

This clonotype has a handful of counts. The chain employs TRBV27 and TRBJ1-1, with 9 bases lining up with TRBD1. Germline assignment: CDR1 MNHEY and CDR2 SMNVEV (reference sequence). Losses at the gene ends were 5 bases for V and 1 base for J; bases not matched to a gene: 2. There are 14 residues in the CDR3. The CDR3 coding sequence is TGTGCCAGCAGTCGGACAGGGGAGAACACTGAAGCTTTCTTT. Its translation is CASSRTGENTEAFF.

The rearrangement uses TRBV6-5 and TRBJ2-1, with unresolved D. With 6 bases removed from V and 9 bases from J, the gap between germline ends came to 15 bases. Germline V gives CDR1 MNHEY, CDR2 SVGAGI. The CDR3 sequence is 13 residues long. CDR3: CASRAHSGSEQFF. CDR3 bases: TGTGCCAGCAGAGCCCATAGTGGGTCTGAGCAGTTCTTC.

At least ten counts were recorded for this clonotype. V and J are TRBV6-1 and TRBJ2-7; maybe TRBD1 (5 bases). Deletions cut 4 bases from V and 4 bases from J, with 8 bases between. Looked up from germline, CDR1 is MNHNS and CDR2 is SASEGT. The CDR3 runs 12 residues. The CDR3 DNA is TGTGCCAGCAGTGCTGGACATTACGAGCAGTACGTC. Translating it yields CASSAGHYEQYV.

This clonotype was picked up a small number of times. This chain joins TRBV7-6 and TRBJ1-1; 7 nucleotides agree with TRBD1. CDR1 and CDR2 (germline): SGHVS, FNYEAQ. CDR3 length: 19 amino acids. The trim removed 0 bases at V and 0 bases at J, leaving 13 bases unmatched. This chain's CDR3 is CASSLAPGGGNVMNTEAFF. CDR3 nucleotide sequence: TGTGCCAGCAGCTTAGCGCCGGGAGGGGGCAATGTTATGAACACTGAAGCTTTCTTT.

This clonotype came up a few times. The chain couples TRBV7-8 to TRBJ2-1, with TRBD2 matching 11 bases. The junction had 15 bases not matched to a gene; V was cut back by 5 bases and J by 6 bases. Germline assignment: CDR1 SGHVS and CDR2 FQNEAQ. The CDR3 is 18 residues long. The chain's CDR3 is CASSRNIETSGSGNEQFF. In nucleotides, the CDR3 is TGTGCCAGCAGCCGGAACATAGAAACTAGCGGGAGCGGCAATGAGCAGTTCTTC. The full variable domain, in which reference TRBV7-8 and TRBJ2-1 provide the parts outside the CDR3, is GAGVSQSPRYKVAKRGQDVALRCDPISGHVSLFWYQQALGQGPEFLTYFQNEAQLDKSGLPSDRFFAERPEGSVSTLKIQRTQQEDSAVYLCASSRNIETSGSGNEQFFGPGTRLTVL.

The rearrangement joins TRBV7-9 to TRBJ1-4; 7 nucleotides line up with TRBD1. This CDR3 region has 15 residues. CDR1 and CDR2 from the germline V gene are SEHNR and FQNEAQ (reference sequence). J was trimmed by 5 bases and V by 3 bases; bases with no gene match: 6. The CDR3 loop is CASSFRGQSNEKLFF. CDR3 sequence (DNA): TGTGCCAGCAGCTTTAGGGGACAGTCGAATGAAAAACTGTTTTTT.

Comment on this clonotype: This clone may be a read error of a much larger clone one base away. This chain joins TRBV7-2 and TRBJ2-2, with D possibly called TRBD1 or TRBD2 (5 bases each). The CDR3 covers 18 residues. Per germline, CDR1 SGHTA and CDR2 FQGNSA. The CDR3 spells CASSLVGQNLMNTGELLF. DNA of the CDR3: TGTGCCAGCAGCTTAGTCGGACAAAACTTAATGAACACCGGGGAGCTGCTTTTT.

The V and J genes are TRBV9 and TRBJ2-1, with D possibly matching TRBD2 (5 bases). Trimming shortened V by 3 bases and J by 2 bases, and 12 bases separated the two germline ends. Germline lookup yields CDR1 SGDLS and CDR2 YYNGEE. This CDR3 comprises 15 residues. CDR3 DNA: TGTGCCAGCAGCGCCTGGTCTAGCCCCTACAATGAGCAGTTCTTC. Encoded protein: CASSAWSSPYNEQFF.

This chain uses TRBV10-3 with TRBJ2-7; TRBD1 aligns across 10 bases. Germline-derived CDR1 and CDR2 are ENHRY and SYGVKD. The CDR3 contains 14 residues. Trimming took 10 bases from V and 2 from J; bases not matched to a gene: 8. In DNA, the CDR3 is TGTGCCACCTCCGTAGGGACAGGGGCCTACGAGCAGTACGTC. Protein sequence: CATSVGTGAYEQYV.

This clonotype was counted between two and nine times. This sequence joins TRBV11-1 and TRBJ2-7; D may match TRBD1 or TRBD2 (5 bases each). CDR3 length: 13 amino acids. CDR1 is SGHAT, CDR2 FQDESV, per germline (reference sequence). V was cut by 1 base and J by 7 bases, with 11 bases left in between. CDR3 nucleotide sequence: TGTGCCAGCAGCTTAGGAGGGGCGAGAGAGCAGTACTTC. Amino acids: CASSLGGAREQYF.

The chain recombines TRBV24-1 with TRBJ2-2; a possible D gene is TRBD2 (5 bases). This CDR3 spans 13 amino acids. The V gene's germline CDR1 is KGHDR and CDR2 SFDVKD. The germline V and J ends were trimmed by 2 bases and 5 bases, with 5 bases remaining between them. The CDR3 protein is CATSDWRTGELFF. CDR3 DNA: TGTGCCACCAGTGATTGGAGGACCGGGGAGCTGTTTTTT.

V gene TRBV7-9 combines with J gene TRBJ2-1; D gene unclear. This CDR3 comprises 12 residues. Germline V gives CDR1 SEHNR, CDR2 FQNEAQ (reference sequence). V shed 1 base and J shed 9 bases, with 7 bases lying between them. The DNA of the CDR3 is TGTGCCAGCAGCTTAGTAGGCTTTGAGCAGTTCTTC. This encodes CASSLVGFEQFF.

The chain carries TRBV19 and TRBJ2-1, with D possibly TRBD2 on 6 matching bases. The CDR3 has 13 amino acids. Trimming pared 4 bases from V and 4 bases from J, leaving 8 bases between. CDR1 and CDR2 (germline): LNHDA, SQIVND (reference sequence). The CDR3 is CASSSGGYNEQFF. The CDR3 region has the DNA TGTGCCAGTAGTAGCGGAGGGTACAATGAGCAGTTCTTC.

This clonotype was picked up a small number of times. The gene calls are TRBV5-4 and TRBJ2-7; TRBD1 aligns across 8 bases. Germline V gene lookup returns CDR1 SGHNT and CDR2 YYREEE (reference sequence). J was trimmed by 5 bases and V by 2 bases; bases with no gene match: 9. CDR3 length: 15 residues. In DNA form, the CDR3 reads TGTGCCAGCAGCTTACCAGGGCAGGGGGCTAACGAGCAGTACTTC. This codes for CASSLPGQGANEQYF.